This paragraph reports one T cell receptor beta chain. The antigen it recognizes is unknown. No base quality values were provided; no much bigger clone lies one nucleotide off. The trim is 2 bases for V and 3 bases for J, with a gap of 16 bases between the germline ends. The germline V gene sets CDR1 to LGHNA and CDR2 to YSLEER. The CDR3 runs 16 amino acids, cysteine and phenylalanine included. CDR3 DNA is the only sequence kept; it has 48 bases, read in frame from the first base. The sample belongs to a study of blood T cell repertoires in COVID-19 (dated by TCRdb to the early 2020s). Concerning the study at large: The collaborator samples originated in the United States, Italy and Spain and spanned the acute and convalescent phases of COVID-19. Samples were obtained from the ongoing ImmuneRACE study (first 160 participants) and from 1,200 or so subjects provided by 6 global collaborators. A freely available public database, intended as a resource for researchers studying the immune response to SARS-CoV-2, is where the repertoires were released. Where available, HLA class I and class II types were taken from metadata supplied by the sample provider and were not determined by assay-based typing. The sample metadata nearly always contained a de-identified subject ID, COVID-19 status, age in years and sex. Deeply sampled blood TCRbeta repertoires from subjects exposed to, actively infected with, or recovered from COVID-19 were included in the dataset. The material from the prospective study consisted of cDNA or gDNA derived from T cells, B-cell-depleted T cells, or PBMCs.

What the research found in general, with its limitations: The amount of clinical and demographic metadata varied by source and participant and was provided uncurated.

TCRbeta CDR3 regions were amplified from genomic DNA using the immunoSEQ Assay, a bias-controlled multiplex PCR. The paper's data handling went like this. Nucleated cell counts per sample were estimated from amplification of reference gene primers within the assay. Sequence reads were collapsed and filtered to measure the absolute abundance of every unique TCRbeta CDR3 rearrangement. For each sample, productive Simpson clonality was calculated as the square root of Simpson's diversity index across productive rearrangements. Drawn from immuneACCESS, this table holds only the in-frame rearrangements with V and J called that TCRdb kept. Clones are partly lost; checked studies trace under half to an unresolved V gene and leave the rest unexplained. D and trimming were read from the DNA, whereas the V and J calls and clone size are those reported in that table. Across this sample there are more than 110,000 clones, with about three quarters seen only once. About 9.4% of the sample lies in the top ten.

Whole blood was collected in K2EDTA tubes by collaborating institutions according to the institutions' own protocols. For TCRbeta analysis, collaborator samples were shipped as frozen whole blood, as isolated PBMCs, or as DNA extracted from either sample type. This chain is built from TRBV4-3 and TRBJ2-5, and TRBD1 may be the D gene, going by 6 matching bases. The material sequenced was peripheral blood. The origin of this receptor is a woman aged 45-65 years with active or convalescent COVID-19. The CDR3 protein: CASSQRPIQGKETQYF. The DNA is TGCGCCAGCAGCCAACGCCCAATCCAGGGGAAAGAGACCCAGTACTTC.